This entry describes one T cell receptor beta chain. There is no known antigen for this receptor. A read error is possible here, since a much larger clone lies one base away. Ophthalmopathy patients had moderately to severely active disease, with a Clinical Activity Score of 3 or more, a NOSPECS grade of 4 or more, and a disease duration of less than 3 months. The study excluded patients with uncontrolled infections, other autoimmune diseases, pregnancy or lactation. Diagnoses were based on clinical symptoms, serum thyroxine and TRAb, thyroid ultrasound and orbital computed tomography. Ficoll-Paque density gradient centrifugation was used to isolate PBMCs from under 11 ml of fresh peripheral blood. Total RNA was extracted with Trizol reagent, and quality was checked on an Agilent 2100 Bioanalyzer. The data were taken from a study of T cells in Graves' hyperthyroidism and ophthalmopathy (dated by TCRdb to the late 2010s). In terms of the full investigation: Peripheral blood was sampled at the time of initial diagnosis, prior to any treatment. A discovery cohort of about 100 patients, 43 with Graves' ophthalmopathy and approximately 60 with stable Graves' hyperthyroidism, was used to find distinguishing TCR V-J signatures. Whether ophthalmopathy could be predicted prospectively was tested in an independent validation cohort made up of 18 to 20 hyperthyroidism patients plus 17 patients who later progressed to ophthalmopathy. The roughly 94 discovery patients were randomly divided into training and test sets at a 7:3 ratio. The study also compared thyroid tissue and blood T-cell repertoires from more than 5 Graves' hyperthyroidism patients. After blood sampling, hyperthyroidism patients were treated with methimazole at a starting dose of 30 mg daily, and ophthalmopathy patients were treated with high-dose intravenous methylprednisolone. TCR Vbeta CDR3 sequencing of 120 to 150 peripheral blood samples (roughly 43 ophthalmopathy, around 80 hyperthyroidism and roughly 17 progressor patients) is reported in the paper. The paper as a whole reports these results and caveats: A model built on a 13 V-J signature distinguished ophthalmopathy from stable hyperthyroidism, reaching around 90% sensitivity and around 82% specificity in cross-validation and 80%/75% in testing. Sample size was not statistically predetermined, and investigators were not blinded to group allocation. Most expanded thyroid clonotypes (frequency above 0.001) were also detected in blood, suggesting blood repertoires may reflect thyroid immune responses. In validation, the model predicted progression to ophthalmopathy with approximately 70% sensitivity and around 72% specificity, a median of 6.5 months before onset.

Based on the germline V gene, the CDR1 and CDR2 sequences are SQVTM and ANQGSEA. From the cysteine up to the phenylalanine, the CDR3 has a length of 14 residues. This entry keeps only the CDR3 DNA: 42 bases, framed from base 1. The TCR beta CDR3 regions were amplified from the RNA transcripts. The first round of RT-PCR for the TCR CDR3 was performed with the HTBI primer set and the Qiagen OneStep RT-PCR kit. Libraries were constructed in a second round of multiplex PCR, after which size selection and purification were carried out. Sequencing of the libraries was done on an Illumina HiSeq2000 using paired-end 100 bp reads. Per the source publication's procedure: SOAPnuke was used to process the raw data, with reads discarded if the reads contained adapters or uncalled bases, had a mean Phred below 15, or lacked an exact constant-primer or identifier match. High-quality paired reads were merged using COPE v1.2.5, and each unique nucleotide sequence was defined as a clonotype. Clonotypes were aligned to IMGT TRBV, TRBD and TRBJ reference segments using MiTCR v1.1. Only V-J combinations with frequency above 0.0001, covering 99.2% of repertoires, were analysed. The TCS score was defined as the ratio of F50 (clonal expansion) to E x V (chaos), calculated using BLOSUM62-based TCRdist between CDR3 peptides within each V-J. Welch's t-statistics and random forest reduced roughly 530 V-J features to fewer than 15, which were used in a naive Bayes classifier (R e1071). The public reads were reprocessed in TCRdb via fastp at Q25 and MiXCR, keeping in-frame beta chains. Each CDR3 protein appears once, grouped with its most common genes and DNA. These V and J calls rely on TCRdb rather than the paper's analysis. This sample lists about 290,000 distinct CDR3 sequences; roughly 18% were detected once. In total, the top ten clones hold 35% to 45% of the sample.

The V gene is TRBV29-1 and the J gene is TRBJ1-1, with a weak D call of TRBD1 (6 bases match). The sequence was obtained from a man between 45 and 60 years old with Graves' ophthalmopathy. The sample consisted of blood. This receptor has the CDR3 CSVARAARGTGAFF. The DNA sequence reads TGCAGCGTTGCTCGGGCAGCGAGGGGGACTGGAGCTTTCTTT. Reference TRBV29-1 and TRBJ1-1 proteins supply the regions before and after the CDR3; the full variable domain is: SAVISQKPSRDICQRGTSLTIQCQVDSQVTMMFWYRQQPGQSLTLIATANQGSEATYESGFVIDKFPISRPNLTFSTLTVSNMSPEDSSIYLCSVARAARGTGAFFGQGTRLTVV.